This T cell receptor beta chain was observed in a study of post-analysis software for immune sequencing data. Study results and limitations: Patients with multiple sclerosis recorded significantly lower normalized Chao1 diversity than controls, the study found. Patients used roughly five TRBV segments, including TRBV5-6, TRBV5-1 and TRBV20-1, more often than controls. Strong co-clustering by F measure was seen for same-batch samples.

Germline V lookup: CDR1 SGHTA, CDR2 FQGNSA. This CDR3 has 16 residues. As regards this clonotype: Its target is unknown. A junction boundary mismatches the germline segment, possibly from a read error.

Unique-molecular-identifier-tagged TCR beta cDNA libraries were used. When about 0.85 to 11 million T cells were used, they gave some 520,000 cDNA molecules. TCRdb itself ran the PCR reads through MiXCR, one entry per CDR3 protein. Counted here are over 700,000 distinct CDR3 sequences, about 32% occurring once; the ten biggest clones make up 0.55% to 0.65%. This rearrangement joins TRBV7-2 to TRBJ2-3, with 8 bases identical to TRBD2. Sequenced material: blood. The sequence was obtained from a girl aged 10-17 years with multiple sclerosis. CDR3 nucleotide sequence: TGTGCCCGCAGCCATAGCAGGGCGGGAGGTTTAGATACGCAGTATTTT. It yields the protein CARSHSRAGGLDTQYF.